Below are 9 T cell receptor beta chains sequenced from a single sample in a study of neoadjuvant nivolumab and ipilimumab in lung cancer. TCRdb keeps only in-frame clones here, not all; method: immunoSEQ multiplex PCR. The data show tens of thousands of clones, around nine tenths seen once. The material sequenced was peripheral blood, taken after neoadjuvant nivolumab, alone or with ipilimumab, at or shortly before surgery. Receptor source: an adult with non-small cell lung cancer.

The chain joins TRBV5-1 to TRBJ1-2, with no clear D. The CDR3 totals 14 residues. Germline V gene lookup returns CDR1 SGHRS and CDR2 YFSETQ. Deletions cut 0 bases from V and 6 bases from J, with 12 bases between. In DNA form, the CDR3 reads TGCGCCAGCAGCTTGGAAGGGCGGAACGATGGCTACACCTTC. Protein sequence: CASSLEGRNDGYTF.

The chain recombines TRBV4-2 with TRBJ1-3, with D possibly being TRBD1 (5 bases). Germline V gene lookup returns CDR1 LGHNA and CDR2 YNFKEQ. The V end lost 1 base, the J end lost 4 bases, and 17 bases lay between the germline ends. The CDR3 consists of 17 residues. The CDR3 loop is CASSQVFQGGSGNTIYF. DNA for the CDR3: TGTGCCAGCAGCCAAGTATTTCAGGGAGGGTCGGGAAACACCATATATTTT.

This chain uses TRBV5-4 with TRBJ1-1, with D possibly being TRBD1 (5 bases). The V end was cut by 4 bases, the J end by 6 bases, with 19 bases between. This CDR3 has 15 amino acids. CDR1 SGHNT and CDR2 YYREEE come from the germline V gene (reference sequence). CDR3 sequence reads: CASSPGWGRRPEAFF. The CDR3 nucleotides are TGTGCCAGCAGCCCGGGGTGGGGACGGAGGCCTGAAGCTTTCTTT.

The rearrangement links TRBV4-1 to TRBJ1-1, with a possible D match to TRBD1 (5 bases). The CDR3 consists of 13 residues. Trimming left V 5 bases short and J 7 bases short, with 14 bases between. Germline CDR1 is MGHRA and CDR2 is YSYEKL. CDR3 bases: TGCGCCAGCAGCTTCGTGGGGCTCAGTGAAGCTTTCTTT. Amino acids: CASSFVGLSEAFF.

CDR3 coding DNA: TGCGCCAGCAGCTTGGATCAGGGCTCGGCCTATGGCTACACCTTC. It encodes CASSLDQGSAYGYTF. This rearrangement joins TRBV5-1 to TRBJ1-2; D possibly corresponds to TRBD1 (5 bases). The CDR3 has 15 residues. V was pared by 0 bases and J by 4 bases, with 13 bases between. In germline, CDR1 is SGHRS, CDR2 YFSETQ.

This CDR3 is CASSGGDRGRNYGYTF. CDR3 bases: TGTGCCAGCAGTGGGGGGGACAGGGGGAGGAACTATGGCTACACCTTC. The chain uses TRBV6-1 and TRBJ1-2; TRBD1 matches 11 bases. The CDR3 length is 16 residues. Trimming removed 4 bases from V and 2 bases from J; junction bases left unmatched: 6. The germline gives CDR1 MNHNS, CDR2 SASEGT.

The rearrangement uses TRBV6-5 and TRBJ1-1; D possibly corresponds to TRBD1 (5 bases). V lost 2 bases and J lost 0, with 7 bases in between. The CDR3 runs 14 residues. Germline V gene data show CDR1 as MNHEY and CDR2 as SVGAGI. The DNA of the CDR3 is TGTGCCAGCAGTTACCGGGGGATGAACACTGAAGCTTTCTTT. This sequence encodes CASSYRGMNTEAFF.

The V call is TRBV7-3, the J call TRBJ2-1; 8 positions agree with TRBD2. CDR3 length: 15 residues. The germline CDR1 and CDR2 sequences are SGHTA and FQGTGA. V dropped 2 bases and J dropped 2; count of bases not matched to a gene: 2. CDR3 DNA: TGTGCCAGCAGCTTATTAGCGGGACCCTACAATGAGCAGTTCTTC. Translating it yields CASSLLAGPYNEQFF.

The chain carries TRBV29-1 and TRBJ1-2, with D possibly being TRBD1 (5 bases). V was pared by 2 bases and J by 0 bases, with 7 bases between. CDR1 is SQVTM, CDR2 ANQGSEA, per germline. The length of the CDR3 is 13 residues. Written as DNA, the CDR3 is TGCAGCGTTGAAAAAGGGGCTAACTATGGCTACACCTTC. Residues: CSVEKGANYGYTF.